The T cell receptor (beta chain) described here comes from a study of CD8 T cells in ankylosing spondylitis. General study findings and limits: Within ankylosing spondylitis blood, a TCR beta motif made up of fewer than ten highly homologous variants appeared to be characteristic. From matched ankylosing spondylitis synovial fluid, disease-linked clones were reportedly recovered at significantly enriched levels. Some of these motif variants have turned up before, in reports on reactive arthritis synovial fluid and blood. CD8+ disease-linked clones were present at relatively low frequencies in blood.

Quantitative 5'-RACE with molecular barcodes generated TCR beta libraries. Each CDR3 protein gets one entry after TCRdb re-called the 5' RACE reads with MiXCR. This table has 400,000 to 450,000 distinct CDR3 sequences, 17% appearing once. Germline V gene sequence: CDR1 LGHNA, CDR2 YNFKEQ. V lost 4 bases and J lost 4; bases outside the gene matches: 10. The CDR3 runs 17 residues. This clonotype has more than one count but fewer than ten. What it binds is unknown. J is TRBJ1-2 and V is TRBV4-2; TRBD1 matches 12 bases. Sequenced sample: blood, either unsorted or a sorted T cell fraction (not recorded which). The sequence came from a male donor with ankylosing spondylitis. CDR3 in amino acids: CASSLLSGQGAGYGYTF. CDR3 coding DNA: TGTGCCAGCAGCCTATTATCGGGACAGGGGGCCGGCTATGGCTACACCTTC.